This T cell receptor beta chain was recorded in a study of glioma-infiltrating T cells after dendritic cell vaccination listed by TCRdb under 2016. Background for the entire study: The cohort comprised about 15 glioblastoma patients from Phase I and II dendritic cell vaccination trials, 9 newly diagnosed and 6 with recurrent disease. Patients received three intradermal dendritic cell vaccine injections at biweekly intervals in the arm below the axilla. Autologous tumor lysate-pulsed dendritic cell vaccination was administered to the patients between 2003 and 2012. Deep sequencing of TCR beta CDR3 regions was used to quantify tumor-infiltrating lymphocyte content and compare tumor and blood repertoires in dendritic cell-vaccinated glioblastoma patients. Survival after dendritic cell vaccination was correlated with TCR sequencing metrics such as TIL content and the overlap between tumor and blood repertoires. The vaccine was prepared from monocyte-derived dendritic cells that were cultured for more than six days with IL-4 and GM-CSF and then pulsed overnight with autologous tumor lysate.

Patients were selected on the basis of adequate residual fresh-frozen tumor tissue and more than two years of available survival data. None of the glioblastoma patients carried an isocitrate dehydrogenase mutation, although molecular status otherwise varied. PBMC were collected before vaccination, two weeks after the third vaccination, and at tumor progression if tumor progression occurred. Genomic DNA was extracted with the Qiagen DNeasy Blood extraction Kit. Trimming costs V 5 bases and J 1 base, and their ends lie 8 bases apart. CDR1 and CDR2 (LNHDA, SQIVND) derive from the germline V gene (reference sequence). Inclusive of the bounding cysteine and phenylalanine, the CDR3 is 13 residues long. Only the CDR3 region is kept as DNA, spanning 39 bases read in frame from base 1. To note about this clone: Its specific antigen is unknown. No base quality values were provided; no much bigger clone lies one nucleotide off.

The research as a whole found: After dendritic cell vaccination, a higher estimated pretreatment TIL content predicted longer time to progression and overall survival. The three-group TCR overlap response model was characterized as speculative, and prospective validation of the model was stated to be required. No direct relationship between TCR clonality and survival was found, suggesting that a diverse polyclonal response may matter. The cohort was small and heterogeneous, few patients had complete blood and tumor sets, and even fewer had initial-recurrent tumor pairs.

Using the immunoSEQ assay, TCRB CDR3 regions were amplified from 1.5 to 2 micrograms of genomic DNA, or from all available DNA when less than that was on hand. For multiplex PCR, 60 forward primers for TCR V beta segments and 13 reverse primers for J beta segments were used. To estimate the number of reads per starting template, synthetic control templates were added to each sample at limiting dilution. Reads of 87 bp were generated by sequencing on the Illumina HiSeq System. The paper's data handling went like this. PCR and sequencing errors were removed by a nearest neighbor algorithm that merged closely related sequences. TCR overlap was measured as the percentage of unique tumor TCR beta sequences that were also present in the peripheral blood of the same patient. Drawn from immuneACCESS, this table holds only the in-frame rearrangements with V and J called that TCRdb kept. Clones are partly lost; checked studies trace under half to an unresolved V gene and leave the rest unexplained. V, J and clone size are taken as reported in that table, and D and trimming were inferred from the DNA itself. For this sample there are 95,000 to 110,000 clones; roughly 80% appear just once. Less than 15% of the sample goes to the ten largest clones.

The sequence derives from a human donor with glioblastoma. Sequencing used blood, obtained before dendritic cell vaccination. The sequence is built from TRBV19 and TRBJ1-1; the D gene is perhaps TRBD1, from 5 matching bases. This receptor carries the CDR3 CASSLGQNTEAFF. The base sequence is TGTGCCAGTAGTCTCGGACAGAACACTGAAGCTTTCTTT.